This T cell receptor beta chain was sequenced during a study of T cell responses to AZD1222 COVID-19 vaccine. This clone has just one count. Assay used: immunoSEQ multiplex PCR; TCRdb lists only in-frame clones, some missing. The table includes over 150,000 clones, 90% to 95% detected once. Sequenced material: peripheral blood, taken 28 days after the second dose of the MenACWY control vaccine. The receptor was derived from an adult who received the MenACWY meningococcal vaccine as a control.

The CDR3 DNA is TGTGCCAGCAGCTTGGCCACAGCGGGGCAACAAGAGACCCAGTACTTC. As protein: CASSLATAGQQETQYF. The rearrangement links TRBV5-4 to TRBJ2-5; 7 nucleotides align to TRBD2. CDR1 and CDR2 from the germline V gene are SGHNT and YYREEE (reference sequence). The CDR3 extends over 16 amino acids. The V segment lost 0 bases and the J segment 2 bases; nucleotides outside the gene matches: 7.